One and the same sample provided the 6 T cell receptor beta chains below, sequenced in a study of naive and memory T cell subsets. The library had UMIs added by 3' ligation of an oligonucleotide to TCR cDNA. Four PCR rounds used nested alpha and beta constant region primers plus the SP2 primer. MiXCR, run by TCRdb on the 5' RACE reads, gives a single entry per CDR3 protein. The repertoire holds fewer than 40,000 distinct CDR3 sequences, with 16% as singletons. Source of these receptors: a female donor in good health.

There are many counts of this clonotype. The J gene is TRBJ1-1, the V gene TRBV19; D remains ambiguous. Germline values: CDR1 LNHDA, CDR2 SQIVND (reference sequence). The germline V and J ends were trimmed by 3 bases and 4 bases, with 6 bases remaining between them. The CDR3 extends over 12 amino acids. The CDR3 DNA reads as TGTGCCAGTAGTATTCAACCCACTGAAGCTTTCTTT. This sequence encodes CASSIQPTEAFF.

This clonotype was found many times. The gene calls are TRBV20-1 and TRBJ2-5; unclear D gene. With 7 bases removed from V and 4 bases from J, the gap between germline ends came to 13 bases. CDR3 length: 12 residues. Germline V CDR1 and CDR2: DFQATT, SNEGSKA (reference sequence). As DNA, the CDR3 is TGCAGTGTCGTCATGATCGGAGAGACCCAGTACTTC. Amino acid sequence: CSVVMIGETQYF.

Written as DNA, the CDR3 is TGCGCCAGCAGCGTGGAAGGACTAGCGGGGGGTTACTCAACAGATACGCAGTATTTT. Residues: CASSVEGLAGGYSTDTQYF. J is TRBJ2-3 and V is TRBV5-1, with 14 bases matching TRBD2. V shed 4 bases, J shed 3 bases, and the junction held 13 bases outside the gene matches. The CDR3 runs to 19 residues. Germline values: CDR1 SGHRS, CDR2 YFSETQ.

This clonotype was recorded a few times. The J gene is TRBJ2-2, the V gene TRBV7-2; D is possibly TRBD1 (5 bases). Germline V gives CDR1 SGHTA, CDR2 FQGNSA. The CDR3 sequence is 14 residues long. V lost 1 base and J 4 bases, leaving 7 bases between the germline ends. Written as DNA, the CDR3 is TGTGCCAGCAGCTTAGATCAGGGCACCGGGGAGCTGTTTTTT. Its protein product is CASSLDQGTGELFF.

This clonotype was counted at least ten times. This chain links TRBV20-1 with TRBJ2-2, with D unclear. V lost 0 bases, J lost 2 bases, and 13 bases lay in between. Looked up from germline, CDR1 is DFQATT and CDR2 is SNEGSKA (reference sequence). The CDR3 is made up of 16 amino acids. Written as DNA, the CDR3 is TGCAGTGCTAGAGATCCCAGGACCGCAAACACCGGGGAGCTGTTTTTT. It translates to CSARDPRTANTGELFF.

There are many counts of this clonotype. V gene TRBV20-1 combines with J gene TRBJ2-3, with D possibly being TRBD2 (5 bases). The CDR3 runs to 11 residues. Germline-derived CDR1 and CDR2 are DFQATT and SNEGSKA (reference sequence). The germline V and J ends were trimmed by 6 bases and 5 bases, with 9 bases remaining between them. Here the CDR3 reads CSASRGDTQYF. DNA of the CDR3: TGCAGTGCCAGCCGGGGAGATACGCAGTATTTT.